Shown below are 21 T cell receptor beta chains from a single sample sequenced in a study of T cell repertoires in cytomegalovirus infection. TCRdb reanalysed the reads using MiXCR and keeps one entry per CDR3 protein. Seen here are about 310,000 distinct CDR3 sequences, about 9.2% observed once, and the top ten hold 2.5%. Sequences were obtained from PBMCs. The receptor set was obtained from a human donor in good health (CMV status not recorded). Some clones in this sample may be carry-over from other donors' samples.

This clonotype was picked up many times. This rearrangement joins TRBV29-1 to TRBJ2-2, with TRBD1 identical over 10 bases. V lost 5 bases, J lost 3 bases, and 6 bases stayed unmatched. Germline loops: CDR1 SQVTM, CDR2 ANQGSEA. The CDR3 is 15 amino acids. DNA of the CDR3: TGCAGCGTTCGATTCGGGACAGGGGACACCGGGGAGCTGTTTTTT. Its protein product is CSVRFGTGDTGELFF.

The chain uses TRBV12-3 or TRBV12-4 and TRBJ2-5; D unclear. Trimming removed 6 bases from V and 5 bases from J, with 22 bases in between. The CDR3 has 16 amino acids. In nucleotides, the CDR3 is TGTGCCAGCAGGAGTACCGGGCAGACGTCCGGGGAGACCCAGTACTTC. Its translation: CASRSTGQTSGETQYF.

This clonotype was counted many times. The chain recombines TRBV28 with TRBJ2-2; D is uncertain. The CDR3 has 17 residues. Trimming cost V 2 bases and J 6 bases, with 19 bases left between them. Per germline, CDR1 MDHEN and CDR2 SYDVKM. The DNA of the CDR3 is TGTGCCAGCAGTTTAATTGTCCGCGCTCAAATCCCCGGGGAGCTGTTTTTT. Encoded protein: CASSLIVRAQIPGELFF.

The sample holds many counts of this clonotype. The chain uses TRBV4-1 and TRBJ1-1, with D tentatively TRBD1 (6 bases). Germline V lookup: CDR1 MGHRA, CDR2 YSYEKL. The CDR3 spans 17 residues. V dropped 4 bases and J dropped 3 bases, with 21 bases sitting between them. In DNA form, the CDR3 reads TGCGCCAGCAGCCCTTATTTCTCGGGGGGCGAGGACACTGAAGCTTTCTTT. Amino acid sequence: CASSPYFSGGEDTEAFF.

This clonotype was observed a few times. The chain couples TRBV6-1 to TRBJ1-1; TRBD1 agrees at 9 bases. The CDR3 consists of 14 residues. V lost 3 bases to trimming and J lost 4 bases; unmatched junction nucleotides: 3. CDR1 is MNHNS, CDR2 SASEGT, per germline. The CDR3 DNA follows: TGTGCCAGCAGTGAGGGGACAGGGCTCACTGAAGCTTTCTTT. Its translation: CASSEGTGLTEAFF.

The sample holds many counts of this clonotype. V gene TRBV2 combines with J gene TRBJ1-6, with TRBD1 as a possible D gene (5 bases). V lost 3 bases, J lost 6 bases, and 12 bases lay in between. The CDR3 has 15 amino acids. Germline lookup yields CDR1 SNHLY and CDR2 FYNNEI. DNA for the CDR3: TGTGCCAGCAGTGAGGGCCCAGGGATTAATTCACCCCTCCACTTT. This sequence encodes CASSEGPGINSPLHF.

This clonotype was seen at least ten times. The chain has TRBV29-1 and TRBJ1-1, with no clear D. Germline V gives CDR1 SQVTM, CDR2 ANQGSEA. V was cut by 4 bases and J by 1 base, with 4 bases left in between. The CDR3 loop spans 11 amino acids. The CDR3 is CSVAWNTEAFF. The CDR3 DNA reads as TGCAGCGTTGCGTGGAACACTGAAGCTTTCTTT.

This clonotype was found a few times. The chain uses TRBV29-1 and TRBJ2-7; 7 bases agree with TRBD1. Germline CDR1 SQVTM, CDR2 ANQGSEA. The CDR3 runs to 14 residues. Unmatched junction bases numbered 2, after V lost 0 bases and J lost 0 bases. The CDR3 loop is CSVEESGGSYEQYF. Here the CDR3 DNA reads TGCAGCGTTGAAGAGTCAGGGGGCTCCTACGAGCAGTACTTC.

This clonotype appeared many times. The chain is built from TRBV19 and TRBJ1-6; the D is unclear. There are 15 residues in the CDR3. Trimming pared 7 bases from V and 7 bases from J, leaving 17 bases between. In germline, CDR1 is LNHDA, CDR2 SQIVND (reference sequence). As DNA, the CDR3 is TGTGCCAGTACCACCGTCACAACCGGGAATTCACCCCTCCACTTT. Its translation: CASTTVTTGNSPLHF.

The CDR3 coding sequence is TGTGCCATCAGTGAGAACAGGGTGGGCTACGAGCAGTACGTC. This sequence encodes CAISENRVGYEQYV. The gene calls are TRBV10-3 and TRBJ2-7; weak D call: TRBD1 (6 bases). Per germline, CDR1 ENHRY and CDR2 SYGVKD. Trimming shortened V by 2 bases and J by 3 bases, and 11 bases separated the two germline ends. The CDR3 spans 14 residues.

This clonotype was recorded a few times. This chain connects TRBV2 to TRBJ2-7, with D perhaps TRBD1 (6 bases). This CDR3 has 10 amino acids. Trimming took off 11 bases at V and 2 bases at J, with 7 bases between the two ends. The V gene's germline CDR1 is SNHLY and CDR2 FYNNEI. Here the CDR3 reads CAGGTYEQYF. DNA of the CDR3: TGTGCCGGGGGCACCTACGAGCAGTACTTC. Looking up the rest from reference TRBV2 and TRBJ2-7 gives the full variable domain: EPEVTQTPSHQVTQMGQEVILRCVPISNHLYFYWYRQILGQKVEFLVSFYNNEISEKSEIFDDQFSVERPDGSNFTLKIRSTKLEDSAMYFCAGGTYEQYFGPGTRLTVT.

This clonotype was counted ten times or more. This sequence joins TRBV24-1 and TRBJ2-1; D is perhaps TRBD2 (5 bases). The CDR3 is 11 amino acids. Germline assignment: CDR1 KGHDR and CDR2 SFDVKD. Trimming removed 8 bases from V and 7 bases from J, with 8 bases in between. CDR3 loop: CATTRGNEQFF. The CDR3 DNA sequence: TGTGCCACCACTCGGGGAAATGAGCAGTTCTTC.

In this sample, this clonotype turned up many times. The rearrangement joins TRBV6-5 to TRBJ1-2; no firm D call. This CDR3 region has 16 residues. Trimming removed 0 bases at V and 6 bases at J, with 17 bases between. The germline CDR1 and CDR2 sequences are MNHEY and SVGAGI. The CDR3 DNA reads TGTGCCAGCAGTTACTCAACGGGGAGACCTGTAGATGGCTACACCTTC. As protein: CASSYSTGRPVDGYTF.

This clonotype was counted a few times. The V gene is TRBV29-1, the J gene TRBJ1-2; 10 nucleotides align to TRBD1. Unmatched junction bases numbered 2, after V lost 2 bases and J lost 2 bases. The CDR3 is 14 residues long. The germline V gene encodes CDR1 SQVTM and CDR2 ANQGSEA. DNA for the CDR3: TGCAGCGTTGAACGGGGACAGGGGAACTATGGCTACACCTTC. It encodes CSVERGQGNYGYTF.

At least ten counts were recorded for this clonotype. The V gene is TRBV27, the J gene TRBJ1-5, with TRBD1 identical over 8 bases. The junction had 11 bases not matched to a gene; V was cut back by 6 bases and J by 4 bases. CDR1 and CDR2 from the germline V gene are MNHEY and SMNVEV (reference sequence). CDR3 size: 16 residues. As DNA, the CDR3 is TGTGCCAGCAGCCGCACGCCCGGGACAGGTAATCAGCCCCAGCATTTT. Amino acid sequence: CASSRTPGTGNQPQHF.

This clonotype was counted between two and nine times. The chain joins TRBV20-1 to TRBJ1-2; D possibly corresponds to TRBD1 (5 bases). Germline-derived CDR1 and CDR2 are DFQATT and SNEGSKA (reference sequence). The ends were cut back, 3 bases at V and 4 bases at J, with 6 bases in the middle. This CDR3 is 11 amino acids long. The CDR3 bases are TGCAGTGCTAGCGACAGCTATGGCTACACCTTC. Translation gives CSASDSYGYTF.

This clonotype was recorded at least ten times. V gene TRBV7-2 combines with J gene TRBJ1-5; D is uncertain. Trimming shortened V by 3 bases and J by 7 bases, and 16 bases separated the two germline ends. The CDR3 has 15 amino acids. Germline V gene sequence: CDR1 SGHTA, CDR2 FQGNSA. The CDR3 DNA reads TGTGCCAGCAGCTTCGCCCTCCTGGCGGGGCAGCCCCAGCATTTT. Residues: CASSFALLAGQPQHF.

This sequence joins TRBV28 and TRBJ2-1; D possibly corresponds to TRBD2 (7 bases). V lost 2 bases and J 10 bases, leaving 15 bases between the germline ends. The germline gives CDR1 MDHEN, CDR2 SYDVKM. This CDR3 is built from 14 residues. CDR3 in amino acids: CASSLGGGAWEQFF. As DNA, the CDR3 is TGTGCCAGCAGTTTAGGTGGGGGGGCCTGGGAGCAGTTCTTC.

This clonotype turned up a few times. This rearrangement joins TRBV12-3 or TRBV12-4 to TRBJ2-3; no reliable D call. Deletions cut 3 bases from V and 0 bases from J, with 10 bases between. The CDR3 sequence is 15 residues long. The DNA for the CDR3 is TGTGCCAGCAGTTTTCGGTCGACTAGCACAGATACGCAGTATTTT. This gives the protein CASSFRSTSTDTQYF.

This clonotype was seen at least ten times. The CDR3 coding sequence is TGTGCCAGCAGTTATGAGAGTGGAACTGAAGCTTTCTTT. It is translated as CASSYESGTEAFF. The chain employs TRBV6-2 or TRBV6-3 and TRBJ1-1; D not resolved. Trimming took off 3 bases at V and 5 bases at J, with 10 bases between the two ends. Germline CDR1 is MNHEY and CDR2 is SVGEGT. The length of the CDR3 is 13 residues.

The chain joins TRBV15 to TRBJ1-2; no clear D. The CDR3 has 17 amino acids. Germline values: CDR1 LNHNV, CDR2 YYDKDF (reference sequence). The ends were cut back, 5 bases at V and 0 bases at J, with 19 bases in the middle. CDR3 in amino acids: CATSFLQGNYANYGYTF. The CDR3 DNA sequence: TGTGCCACCAGCTTTTTACAAGGGAATTACGCTAACTATGGCTACACCTTC.